The 6 T cell receptor beta chains listed next were all sequenced from one sample in a study of cytomegalovirus exposure and HLA in healthy donors. It was with 60 Vbeta and 13 Jbeta primers that the PCR ran. The method was immunoSEQ multiplex PCR; TCRdb's version includes in-frame clones alone and lacks a portion of them. Of 150,000 to 200,000 clones listed, roughly 10% are singletons. Sequences were obtained from PBMCs. The receptor source for this set is a woman aged 25-40 years in good health and CMV-seropositive.

The rearrangement links TRBV7-8 to TRBJ2-2; D is unclear. Germline CDR1 SGHVS, CDR2 FQNEAQ. Trimming cost V 4 bases and J 7 bases, with 7 bases left between them. The CDR3 totals 12 residues. CDR3 in DNA: TGTGCCAGCAGCTCCTACTACGGGGAGCTGTTTTTT. It is translated as CASSSYYGELFF.

There are a few counts of this clone. This sequence joins TRBV6-5 and TRBJ2-7; 8 nucleotides match TRBD2. Germline V gene data show CDR1 as MNHEY and CDR2 as SVGAGI. J gave up 2 bases and V 0 bases, and 6 bases lay outside the gene matches. CDR3 length: 16 amino acids. CDR3 region: CASSYSHTGGTYEQYF. The CDR3 nucleotides are TGTGCCAGCAGTTACTCTCATACGGGGGGGACCTACGAGCAGTACTTC.

This clone was counted between two and nine times. The CDR3 loop is CASSLQTGGAEAQYF. The DNA for the CDR3 is TGCGCCAGCAGCCTTCAGACAGGGGGCGCAGAGGCGCAGTATTTT. The chain is built from TRBV5-1 and TRBJ2-3; 10 nucleotides match TRBD1. The CDR3 consists of 15 residues. CDR1 and CDR2 from the germline V gene are SGHRS and YFSETQ. The junction had 12 bases not matched to a gene; V was cut back by 4 bases and J by 10 bases.

The V call is TRBV5-1, the J call TRBJ2-5; TRBD2 agrees at 7 bases. The V and J ends lost 0 bases and 5 bases, in that order; junction bases with no gene match: 10. The CDR3 length is 16 residues. Per germline, CDR1 SGHRS and CDR2 YFSETQ. The CDR3 sequence is CASSLGVAGLGETQYF. CDR3 bases: TGCGCCAGCAGCTTGGGGGTAGCGGGCCTGGGGGAGACCCAGTACTTC.

This clone was seen a handful of times. V usage is TRBV2 and J usage is TRBJ2-7, with a weak D call TRBD1 (5 bases). Germline V gene data show CDR1 as SNHLY and CDR2 as FYNNEI. The CDR3 runs 13 residues. Trimming shortened V by 7 bases and J by 6 bases, and 16 bases separated the two germline ends. The CDR3 DNA reads as TGTGCCAGCAATGGACAAGGGTTAGTCGAGCAGTACTTC. This encodes CASNGQGLVEQYF.

In its sample, this clone was seen a few times. The J gene is TRBJ1-1, the V gene TRBV6-4; TRBD1 aligns across 10 bases. From germline, CDR1 is MRHNA and CDR2 SNTAGT. With 5 bases clipped from V and 7 bases from J, the junction kept 1 base outside the gene matches. The CDR3 extends over 12 amino acids. The CDR3 sequence is CASSRTGGEAFF. CDR3 nucleotides: TGTGCCAGCAGTCGGACAGGGGGTGAAGCTTTCTTT.